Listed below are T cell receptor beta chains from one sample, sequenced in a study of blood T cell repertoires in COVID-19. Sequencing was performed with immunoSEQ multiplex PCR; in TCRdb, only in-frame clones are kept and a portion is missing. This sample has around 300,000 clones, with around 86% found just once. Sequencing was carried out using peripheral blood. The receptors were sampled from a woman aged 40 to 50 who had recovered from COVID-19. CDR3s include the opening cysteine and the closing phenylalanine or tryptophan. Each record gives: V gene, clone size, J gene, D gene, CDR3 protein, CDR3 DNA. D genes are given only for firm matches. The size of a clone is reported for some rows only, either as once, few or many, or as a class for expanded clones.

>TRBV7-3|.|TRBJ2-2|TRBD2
CASSLSHTSGRNTGELFF
TGTGCCAGCAGCTTAAGCCATACTAGCGGGAGGAACACCGGGGAGCTGTTTTTT
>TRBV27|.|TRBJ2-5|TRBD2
CASSPWGSGASQETQYF
TGTGCCAGCAGTCCTTGGGGTAGCGGGGCCAGCCAAGAGACCCAGTACTTC
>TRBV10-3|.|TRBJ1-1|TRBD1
CAISKDRGNTEAFF
TGTGCCATCAGTAAGGACAGGGGGAACACTGAAGCTTTCTTT
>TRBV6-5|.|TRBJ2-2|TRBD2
CASSPGLAMTGELFF
TGTGCCAGCAGTCCGGGACTAGCGATGACCGGGGAGCTGTTTTTT
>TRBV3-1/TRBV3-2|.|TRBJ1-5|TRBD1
CASSLHRGAAQPQHF
TGTGCCAGCAGCCTCCACAGGGGGGCGGCGCAGCCCCAGCATTTT
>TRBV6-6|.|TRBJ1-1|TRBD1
CASSPPGGTAFF
TGTGCCAGCAGCCCCCCAGGGGGGACAGCTTTCTTT
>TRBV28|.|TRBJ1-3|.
CASSSGGQGNTIYF
TGTGCCAGCAGTTCGGGAGGACAGGGAAACACCATATATTTT
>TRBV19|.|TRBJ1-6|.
CASSIRGARTNSPLHF
TGTGCCAGTAGTATTCGGGGGGCGAGGACCAATTCACCCCTCCACTTT
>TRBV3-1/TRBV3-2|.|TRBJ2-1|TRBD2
CASSQDPAGSGSGDEQFF
TGTGCCAGCAGCCAAGATCCGGCGGGTAGCGGGAGTGGTGATGAGCAGTTCTTC
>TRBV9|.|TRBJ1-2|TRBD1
CASSVGGQGRNYGYTF
TGTGCCAGCAGCGTAGGGGGACAGGGGAGGAACTATGGCTACACCTTC
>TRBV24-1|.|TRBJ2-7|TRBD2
CATSDGTSEPYEQYF
TGTGCCACCAGTGATGGGACTAGCGAGCCCTACGAGCAGTACTTC
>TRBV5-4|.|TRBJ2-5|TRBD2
CASRPKEVAGGETQYF
TGTGCCAGCAGGCCTAAGGAGGTAGCGGGAGGAGAGACCCAGTACTTC
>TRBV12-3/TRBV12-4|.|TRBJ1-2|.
CASRLTGKGYTF
TGTGCCAGCAGGCTTACAGGGAAAGGCTACACCTTC
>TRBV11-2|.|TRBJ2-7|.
CASKRSHQGSYEQYF
TGTGCCAGCAAGCGTTCCCATCAGGGGTCCTACGAGCAGTACTTC
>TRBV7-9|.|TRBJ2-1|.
CASSLIQAEQFF
TGTGCCAGCAGCTTAATACAGGCTGAGCAGTTCTTC
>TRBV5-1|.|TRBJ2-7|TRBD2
CASSLGVGRNSYEQYF
TGCGCCAGCAGCTTGGGGGTCGGGAGGAACTCCTACGAGCAGTACTTC
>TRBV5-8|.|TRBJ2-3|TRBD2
CASSWDYPQTDTQYF
TGTGCCAGCAGCTGGGACTATCCCCAAACAGATACGCAGTATTTT
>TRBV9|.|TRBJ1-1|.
CASSPRDRQKNTEAFF
TGTGCCAGCAGCCCAAGGGATCGACAGAAGAACACTGAAGCTTTCTTT
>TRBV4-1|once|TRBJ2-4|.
CASSQGSQGQSKNIQYF
TGCGCCAGCAGCCAAGGTTCACAGGGTCAGTCCAAAAACATTCAGTACTTC
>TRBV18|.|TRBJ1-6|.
CASSQGGVYNSPLHF
TGTGCCAGCTCCCAAGGGGGGGTGTATAATTCACCCCTCCACTTT
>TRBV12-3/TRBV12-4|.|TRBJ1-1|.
CASGSGIGAEAFF
TGTGCCAGCGGCAGCGGGATCGGAGCTGAAGCTTTCTTT
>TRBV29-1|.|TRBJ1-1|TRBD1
CSVEGTGRNTEAFF
TGCAGCGTTGAAGGGACAGGGAGGAACACTGAAGCTTTCTTT
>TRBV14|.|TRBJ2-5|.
CASSRQVQETQYF
TGTGCCAGCAGCAGACAGGTCCAAGAGACCCAGTACTTC
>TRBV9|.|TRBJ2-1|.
CASSVGGRGPFF
TGTGCCAGCAGCGTAGGTGGGCGGGGCCCATTCTTC
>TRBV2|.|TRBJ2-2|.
CASSEALGSPGELFF
TGTGCCAGCAGTGAAGCGCTTGGTAGCCCCGGGGAGCTGTTTTTT
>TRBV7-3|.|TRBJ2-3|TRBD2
CASSLRREPPDTQYF
TGTGCCAGCAGCTTAAGGCGGGAGCCCCCAGATACGCAGTATTTT
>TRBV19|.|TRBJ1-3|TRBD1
CASNLGTDSGNTIYF
TGTGCCAGTAACCTCGGGACAGACTCTGGAAACACCATATATTTT
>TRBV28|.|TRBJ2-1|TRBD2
CASSLPLTSGKYNEQFF
TGTGCCAGCAGTTTGCCCCTCACTAGCGGGAAATACAATGAGCAGTTCTTC
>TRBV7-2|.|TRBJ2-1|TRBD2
CASSLGGGVSNEQFF
TGTGCCAGCAGCTTAGGTGGGGGGGTCTCCAATGAGCAGTTCTTC
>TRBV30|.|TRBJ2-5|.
CAWSVLLGAPGSQYF
TGTGCCTGGAGTGTACTATTGGGCGCCCCAGGGTCCCAGTACTTC
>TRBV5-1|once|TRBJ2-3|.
CASSLARDTQYF
TGCGCCAGCAGCTTGGCGAGAGATACGCAGTATTTT
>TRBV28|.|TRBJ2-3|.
CASSPHEEDSRFPFWGTNTQYF
TGTGCCAGCAGTCCCCATGAAGAAGACAGCCGATTCCCCTTCTGGGGCACTAATACGCAGTATTTT
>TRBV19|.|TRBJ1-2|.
CASSIAALGDYGYTF
TGTGCCAGTAGTATCGCGGCCCTCGGGGACTATGGCTACACCTTC
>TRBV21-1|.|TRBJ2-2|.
CASSTIAPSRRFRELFF
TGTGCCAGCAGCACTATCGCCCCTAGCCGTCGGTTCCGGGAGCTGTTTTTT
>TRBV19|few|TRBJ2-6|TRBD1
CASNDRGWSSGANVLTF
TGTGCCAGTAACGACAGGGGGTGGTCCTCTGGGGCCAACGTCCTGACTTTC
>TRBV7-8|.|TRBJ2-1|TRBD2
CASSPELAGYNEQFF
TGTGCCAGCAGCCCGGAACTAGCGGGCTACAATGAGCAGTTCTTC